A single sample is the source of the 24 T cell receptor beta chains below, sequenced in a study of PD-1 blockade in classical Hodgkin lymphoma. No patient escaped relapse after autologous stem cell transplantation, and brentuximab vedotin exposure varied. Profiled with immunoSEQ multiplex PCR; TCRdb holds only in-frame clones, not every one. This table holds tens of thousands of clones, around three quarters found once. Sequencing was performed on peripheral blood mononuclear cells (PBMCs), taken before the second cycle of nivolumab. All receptors come from a human donor with classical Hodgkin lymphoma.

The genes are TRBV9 and TRBJ2-1, with a weak D call TRBD1 (5 bases). The length of the CDR3 is 13 residues. V shed 4 bases and J shed 14 bases, with 19 bases lying between them. Germline CDR1 SGDLS, CDR2 YYNGEE. DNA for the CDR3: TGTGCCAGCAGCCCCCTCGACAGCCACTTAGAGTTCTTC. Amino acid sequence: CASSPLDSHLEFF.

This chain connects TRBV5-4 to TRBJ2-1; 12 bases are shared with TRBD2. The CDR3 totals 16 residues. Germline CDR1 reads SGHNT; CDR2 reads YYREEE (reference sequence). J was trimmed by 9 bases and V by 4 bases; bases with no gene match: 11. CDR3 region: CASSGRLAGVPAEQFF. CDR3 bases: TGTGCCAGCAGCGGGAGACTAGCGGGAGTCCCGGCTGAGCAGTTCTTC. Variable domain in full (rest from reference TRBV5-4 and TRBJ2-1): ETGVTQSPTHLIKTRGQQVTLRCSSQSGHNTVSWYQQALGQGPQFIFQYYREEENGRGNFPPRFSGLQFPNYSSELNVNALELDDSALYLCASSGRLAGVPAEQFFGPGTRLTVL.

This clone has more than one count but fewer than ten. CDR3 nucleotide sequence: TGTGCCAGCAGCTTAGAGGTCAGGGGGATCTACGAGCAGTACTTC. Amino acids: CASSLEVRGIYEQYF. The chain employs TRBV11-2 and TRBJ2-7; TRBD1 aligns across 7 bases. V trimming: 0 bases; J trimming: 3 bases; junction bases outside the gene matches: 5. The CDR3 extends over 15 amino acids. Germline V lookup: CDR1 SGHAT, CDR2 FQNNGV.

The V call is TRBV11-3, the J call TRBJ2-2, with 12 bases fitting TRBD2. Unmatched junction bases numbered 8, after V lost 6 bases and J lost 6 bases. This CDR3 region has 16 residues. Germline V gene data show CDR1 as SGHNT and CDR2 as YENEEA. The DNA of the CDR3 is TGTGCCAGCAGACCCCCTAGCGGGAGGGGGTCCGGGGAGCTGTTTTTT. It specifies CASRPPSGRGSGELFF. The complete variable domain, with remaining parts taken from reference TRBV11-3 and TRBJ2-2, reads EAGVVQSPRYKIIEKKQPVAFWCNPISGHNTLYWYLQNLGQGPELLIRYENEEAVDDSQLPKDRFSAERLKGVDSTLKIQPAELGDSAVYLCASRPPSGRGSGELFFGEGSRLTVL.

V and J are TRBV19 and TRBJ2-3; 7 positions agree with TRBD2. CDR3 length equals 16 residues. The junction had 7 bases not matched to a gene; V was cut back by 3 bases and J by 1 base. CDR1 and CDR2 from the germline V gene are LNHDA and SQIVND (reference sequence). The CDR3 loop reads CASSIGELAGTDTQYF. In DNA form, the CDR3 reads TGTGCCAGTAGTATCGGGGAGCTAGCGGGCACAGATACGCAGTATTTT.

The rearrangement uses TRBV5-1 and TRBJ2-5; D is tentatively TRBD1 or TRBD2 (5 bases each). V lost 3 bases and J lost 4, with 13 bases in between. CDR3 length: 14 amino acids. Germline CDR1 reads SGHRS; CDR2 reads YFSETQ. The CDR3 spells CASSWGPGGETQYF. CDR3 DNA: TGCGCCAGCAGCTGGGGACCTGGAGGAGAGACCCAGTACTTC.

This chain connects TRBV11-2 to TRBJ2-3; 10 nucleotides agree with TRBD1. The V segment lost 6 bases and the J segment 2 bases; nucleotides outside the gene matches: 8. Per germline, CDR1 SGHAT and CDR2 FQNNGV. CDR3 length equals 16 residues. CDR3 bases: TGTGCCAGCAGTCCCCGACAGGGGGCTTACACAGATACGCAGTATTTT. It yields the protein CASSPRQGAYTDTQYF.

The chain is built from TRBV6-4 and TRBJ2-5; D not certain. The CDR3 contains 12 residues. V dropped 3 bases and J dropped 5 bases, with 7 bases sitting between them. Germline CDR1 reads MRHNA; CDR2 reads SNTAGT. The CDR3 nucleotides are TGTGCCAGCAGTGAGGGTCGGGAGACCCAGTACTTC. It translates to CASSEGRETQYF.

The genes are TRBV7-9 and TRBJ1-4, with D unresolved. With 2 bases removed from V and 2 bases from J, the gap between germline ends came to 6 bases. The CDR3 totals 14 residues. Per the germline V gene, CDR1 is SEHNR and CDR2 is FQNEAQ (reference sequence). CDR3 in DNA: TGTGCCAGCAGCTTAAGTAGGACTAATGAAAAACTGTTTTTT. Protein product: CASSLSRTNEKLFF.

This clone has only a few counts. The CDR3 here is CASSQEQGMSYEQYF. The CDR3 DNA follows: TGTGCCAGCAGCCAAGAACAGGGAATGTCCTACGAGCAGTACTTC. The rearrangement uses TRBV2 and TRBJ2-7, with TRBD1 as a possible D gene (6 bases). V lost 6 bases and J lost 1, with 16 bases in between. CDR3 length: 15 amino acids. Germline loops: CDR1 SNHLY, CDR2 FYNNEI.

The CDR3 loop is CASSKCRLSTEAFF. CDR3 DNA sequence: TGTGCCAGCAGCAAATGTCGGCTTTCCACTGAAGCTTTCTTT. The gene calls are TRBV21-1 and TRBJ1-1. TRBV21-1 has pseudogene status. The CDR3 contains 14 residues.

The chain carries TRBV6-5 and TRBJ1-5; D is possibly TRBD1 (6 bases). Germline lookup yields CDR1 MNHEY and CDR2 SVGAGI. The CDR3 is made up of 15 amino acids. The ends were cut back, 5 bases at V and 6 bases at J, with 17 bases in the middle. CDR3 bases: TGTGCCAGCAGTCCTAGACAGGCCCTGGGTCAGCCCCAGCATTTT. Its protein is CASSPRQALGQPQHF.

This chain connects TRBV10-2 to TRBJ2-1; the D gene is possibly TRBD2 (6 bases). Germline V gene data show CDR1 as WSHSY and CDR2 as SAAADI. V was cut by 6 bases and J by 4 bases, with 7 bases left in between. This CDR3 region has 12 residues. As DNA, the CDR3 is TGCGCCAGCAGAGCGGGTTACAATGAGCAGTTCTTC. It is translated as CASRAGYNEQFF.

The chain is built from TRBV19 and TRBJ1-3; 8 bases are shared with TRBD1. This CDR3 contains 17 residues. CDR1 is LNHDA, CDR2 SQIVND, per germline (reference sequence). J gave up 1 base and V 6 bases, and 11 bases lay outside the gene matches. The CDR3, as DNA: TGTGCCAGTAGCATAATCGACAGGGGCTTTTCTGGAAACACCATATATTTT. It encodes CASSIIDRGFSGNTIYF.

V gene TRBV2 combines with J gene TRBJ2-7, with 8 nucleotides matching TRBD1. The junction had 8 bases not matched to a gene; V was cut back by 5 bases and J by 5 bases. The germline CDR1 and CDR2 sequences are SNHLY and FYNNEI. This CDR3 has 14 amino acids. CDR3: CASSFFRGPDEQYF. CDR3 DNA: TGTGCCAGCAGTTTTTTCAGGGGGCCCGACGAGCAGTACTTC.

The chain joins TRBV27 to TRBJ1-1; D gene unclear. CDR3 length: 13 amino acids. Germline V gives CDR1 MNHEY, CDR2 SMNVEV (reference sequence). Deletions cut 4 bases from V and 4 bases from J, with 10 bases between. Here the CDR3 reads CASSSGLVTEAFF. Written as DNA, the CDR3 is TGTGCCAGCAGTTCTGGTTTGGTCACTGAAGCTTTCTTT.

The DNA for the CDR3 is TGTGCCAGCAGCCCCCGAGGGACAGGGGGGGCCCAAGAGACCCAGTACTTC. Translating it yields CASSPRGTGGAQETQYF. The chain couples TRBV9 to TRBJ2-5, with 11 bases aligning to TRBD1. The CDR3 length is 17 residues. Germline trimming cut 4 bases from V and 1 base from J; bases unmatched to any gene: 9. Germline V gene data show CDR1 as SGDLS and CDR2 as YYNGEE.

A few counts support this clone. The CDR3 loop reads CASRRTDRGAFF. CDR3 nucleotides: TGTGCCAGCAGAAGAACCGACAGGGGGGCTTTCTTT. The J gene is TRBJ1-1, the V gene TRBV6-1, with 9 bases that match TRBD1. Germline-derived CDR1 and CDR2 are MNHNS and SASEGT. This CDR3 region has 12 residues. Germline trimming cut 6 bases from V and 11 bases from J; bases unmatched to any gene: 7.

The genes are TRBV30 and TRBJ1-2; D remains ambiguous. The CDR3 extends over 15 amino acids. CDR1 GTSNPN and CDR2 SVGIG come from the germline V gene (reference sequence). V lost 0 bases and J 7 bases, leaving 18 bases between the germline ends. The CDR3 here is CAWSVLKVAVGGYTF. CDR3 sequence (DNA): TGTGCCTGGAGTGTACTCAAGGTCGCGGTGGGTGGCTACACCTTC.

J is TRBJ1-2 and V is TRBV2; D is undetermined. From germline, CDR1 is SNHLY and CDR2 FYNNEI. The CDR3 is 14 amino acids. V was shortened by 2 bases and J by 6 bases, with 13 bases between the two germline ends. The CDR3 nucleotides read TGTGCCAGCAGTGAACTCGTGCCAGGCGATGGCTACACCTTC. Translated: CASSELVPGDGYTF.

The V gene is TRBV6-5, the J gene TRBJ1-2; D call uncertain. The germline gives CDR1 MNHEY, CDR2 SVGAGI. V was pared by 5 bases and J by 14 bases, with 15 bases between. This CDR3 is built from 11 residues. The CDR3 DNA sequence: TGTGCCAGCAGTGAAGGGATGGAGCAGACCTTC. This sequence encodes CASSEGMEQTF.

The chain has TRBV7-8 and TRBJ1-5; 8 positions agree with TRBD1. CDR3 length equals 16 residues. CDR1 is SGHVS, CDR2 FQNEAQ, per germline. J lost 9 bases, V lost 1 base, and 11 bases had no gene match. This CDR3 reads CASSLGVGQGDWPQHF. The CDR3, as DNA: TGTGCCAGCAGCTTAGGCGTCGGACAGGGTGATTGGCCCCAGCATTTT. Using reference TRBV7-8 and TRBJ1-5 for the parts outside the CDR3, the full variable domain is GAGVSQSPRYKVAKRGQDVALRCDPISGHVSLFWYQQALGQGPEFLTYFQNEAQLDKSGLPSDRFFAERPEGSVSTLKIQRTQQEDSAVYLCASSLGVGQGDWPQHFGDGTRLSIL.

The V gene is TRBV19, the J gene TRBJ1-6, with a tentative D call TRBD1 (5 bases). The V gene's germline CDR1 is LNHDA and CDR2 SQIVND (reference sequence). The CDR3 runs to 17 residues. The V gene lost 4 bases and the J gene lost 9 bases, with 22 bases spanning the gap. CDR3 residues: CASSTRLLTDGGSPLHF. The CDR3 DNA reads TGTGCCAGTAGTACCCGACTTTTGACAGACGGAGGTTCACCCCTCCACTTT.

J is TRBJ2-7 and V is TRBV2, with D hard to call. The CDR3 consists of 16 residues. Germline CDR1 reads SNHLY; CDR2 reads FYNNEI. V was cut by 4 bases and J by 2 bases, with 18 bases left in between. The CDR3 sequence is CASSVPPAAATYEQYF. As DNA, the CDR3 is TGTGCCAGCAGTGTTCCCCCGGCGGCTGCCACCTACGAGCAGTACTTC.